This T cell receptor (beta chain) was obtained from a study of OX40 agonist ivuxolimab in advanced cancers. Study in general: Patients were dosed with the agonistic anti-OX40 (CD134) antibody ivuxolimab. Eligibility rules accepted prior anti-PD-1, anti-PD-L1 or anti-CTLA-4 therapy, and around 40% had some. People in dose escalation had one of these cancers: hepatocellular carcinoma, melanoma, renal cell or head and neck cancer.

The repertoire was sequenced with immunoSEQ multiplex PCR; TCRdb's copy has only in-frame clones and lacks some. The sample holds 60,000 or so clones; 86% are singletons and the top ten take more than 0.9%. The timepoints at which blood was sampled were baseline, cycle 4 day 1, and cycle 7 day 1. Germline CDR1 LNHDA, CDR2 SQIVND (reference sequence). V was clipped by 0 bases and J by 2 bases; unmatched bases: 5. This CDR3 has 16 amino acids. V gene TRBV19 combines with J gene TRBJ2-7; 9 bases are a match to TRBD1. This TCR was sampled from an adult with an advanced solid tumor such as melanoma, head and neck, liver or kidney cancer. The material sequenced was CD4+ or CD8+ T cells sorted from blood, taken in a trial of the OX40 agonist ivuxolimab. CDR3 residues: CASSIDTRDRAYEQYF. Written as DNA, the CDR3 is TGTGCCAGTAGTATAGACACCCGGGACAGGGCCTACGAGCAGTACTTC.